What follows are 13 T cell receptor beta chains derived from one specimen sequenced in a study of naive and memory T cell subsets. Both TRBC1 and TRBC2 were covered by a beta constant-region primer of two equimolar oligonucleotides. Using its own MiXCR run on the UMI-ligation and nested PCR reads, TCRdb lists one record per CDR3 protein. The sample yields 150,000 or so distinct CDR3 sequences, more than 15% seen once. Input material: naive CD4+ T cells from blood. Receptor source: a human donor in good health.

This rearrangement joins TRBV5-4 to TRBJ1-1; 11 nucleotides agree with TRBD1. CDR1 and CDR2 from the germline V gene are SGHNT and YYREEE (reference sequence). The CDR3 runs 15 residues. After removal of 4 bases from V and 6 bases from J, the junction contained 8 bases not matched to a gene. The CDR3 loop is CASSQGSGQGAEAFF. The CDR3 nucleotides are TGTGCCAGCAGCCAGGGTTCGGGACAGGGGGCTGAAGCTTTCTTT.

This clonotype was counted between two and nine times. V usage is TRBV28 and J usage is TRBJ1-2; 9 nucleotides align to TRBD1. The CDR3 has 15 amino acids. The junction had 10 bases not matched to a gene; V was cut back by 4 bases and J by 7 bases. Per the germline V gene, CDR1 is MDHEN and CDR2 is SYDVKM. The DNA of the CDR3 is TGTGCCAGCAGTTCGACGGGACAGGGCTCCGGTGGCTACACCTTC. This sequence encodes CASSSTGQGSGGYTF.

This clonotype was found many times. The chain couples TRBV10-2 to TRBJ1-4; no reliable D call. Looked up from germline, CDR1 is WSHSY and CDR2 is SAAADI. Trimming stripped 1 base from V and 10 bases from J, with 10 bases between. This CDR3 spans 13 amino acids. CDR3 sequence reads: CASSEWTKGKLFF. Written as DNA, the CDR3 is TGCGCCAGCAGTGAGTGGACCAAGGGAAAACTGTTTTTT.

The rearrangement joins TRBV6-5 to TRBJ2-3; 14 positions agree with TRBD2. Trimming at V came to 5 bases and at J to 4 bases, leaving 5 bases not matched to a gene. This CDR3 has 16 amino acids. Germline V CDR1 and CDR2: MNHEY, SVGAGI. The CDR3 spells CASSRGLAGVADTQYF. CDR3 DNA: TGTGCCAGCAGTCGGGGACTAGCGGGAGTCGCAGATACGCAGTATTTT.

The chain links TRBV5-4 to TRBJ2-3; 11 bases map to TRBD2. Germline V CDR1 and CDR2: SGHNT, YYREEE (reference sequence). Trimming at V came to 1 base and at J to 4 bases, leaving 8 bases not matched to a gene. This CDR3 spans 17 amino acids. The CDR3 nucleotides read TGTGCCAGCAGCTTGTTCTTAGCGGGAGGGGTCTCAGATACGCAGTATTTT. This sequence encodes CASSLFLAGGVSDTQYF.

The chain uses TRBV9 and TRBJ2-5; 8 bases match TRBD2. Trimming at V came to 4 bases and at J to 3 bases, leaving 11 bases not matched to a gene. The CDR3 contains 16 residues. Per germline, CDR1 SGDLS and CDR2 YYNGEE. The CDR3 region is CASSPQSGRIEETQYF. The CDR3 DNA sequence: TGTGCCAGCAGCCCCCAGAGCGGGAGAATCGAAGAGACCCAGTACTTC.

The chain carries TRBV6-1 and TRBJ2-1; tentative D call: TRBD1 (8 bases). Germline values: CDR1 MNHNS, CDR2 SASEGT. V lost 5 bases and J 4 bases, leaving 15 bases between the germline ends. The CDR3 length is 15 residues. This CDR3 reads CASSHRGGNYNEQFF. The CDR3 DNA sequence: TGTGCCAGCAGTCACAGGGGGGGCAATTACAATGAGCAGTTCTTC.

The V gene is TRBV5-4, the J gene TRBJ2-2, with D perhaps given as TRBD1 or TRBD2 (5 bases each). V dropped 4 bases and J dropped 1 base, with 11 bases sitting between them. This CDR3 region has 15 residues. CDR1 is SGHNT and CDR2 is YYREEE in the germline V gene (reference sequence). The CDR3 nucleotides read TGTGCCAGCAGCCCGGGACGGGGGAACACCGGGGAGCTGTTTTTT. It translates to CASSPGRGNTGELFF.

This clonotype was counted between two and nine times. V usage is TRBV4-1 and J usage is TRBJ1-1; the match to TRBD1 covers 7 bases. Germline V gene data show CDR1 as MGHRA and CDR2 as YSYEKL. This CDR3 has 21 residues. J was trimmed by 1 base and V by 2 bases; bases with no gene match: 22. CDR3 bases: TGCGCCAGCAGCCAACCCCTTATGAGAGGGACAGTTTCATTGGGGAACACTGAAGCTTTCTTT. This encodes CASSQPLMRGTVSLGNTEAFF.

This clonotype was counted only a few times. The chain couples TRBV20-1 to TRBJ2-2, with TRBD2 matching 8 bases. The CDR3 runs to 15 residues. V trimming: 2 bases; J trimming: 3 bases; junction bases outside the gene matches: 5. Germline CDR1 DFQATT, CDR2 SNEGSKA (reference sequence). The CDR3, as DNA: TGCAGTGCTAGAATCGGGACTAGAGACACCGGGGAGCTGTTTTTT. It yields the protein CSARIGTRDTGELFF.

This clonotype was seen more than once but under ten times. The chain links TRBV6-2 or TRBV6-3 to TRBJ2-3; 7 positions match TRBD2. Germline trimming cut 6 bases from V and 0 bases from J; bases unmatched to any gene: 9. CDR3 length equals 16 residues. Germline V CDR1 and CDR2: MNHEY, SVGEGT. CDR3 in amino acids: CASRLAQVTSTDTQYF. DNA of the CDR3: TGTGCCAGCAGACTAGCGCAAGTTACTAGCACAGATACGCAGTATTTT.

V is TRBV5-4 and J is TRBJ2-5; D may match TRBD1 or TRBD2 (5 bases each). V was clipped by 4 bases and J by 7 bases, with 14 bases between them. The CDR3 extends over 13 amino acids. CDR1 and CDR2 (germline): SGHNT, YYREEE (reference sequence). The CDR3: CASSRDRLGTQYF. DNA of the CDR3: TGTGCCAGCAGCCGGGACCGTCTGGGGACCCAGTACTTC. Based on the CDR3 plus reference TRBV5-4 and TRBJ2-5, the full variable domain is ETGVTQSPTHLIKTRGQQVTLRCSSQSGHNTVSWYQQALGQGPQFIFQYYREEENGRGNFPPRFSGLQFPNYSSELNVNALELDDSALYLCASSRDRLGTQYFGPGTRLLVL.

This rearrangement joins TRBV6-5 to TRBJ2-1; no definite D call. Germline CDR1 is MNHEY and CDR2 is SVGAGI. The CDR3 has 16 residues. V was pared by 6 bases and J by 4 bases, with 19 bases between. The CDR3 coding sequence is TGTGCCAGCAGACGCCTTAGGACCGACCGTTACAATGAGCAGTTCTTC. Residues: CASRRLRTDRYNEQFF.